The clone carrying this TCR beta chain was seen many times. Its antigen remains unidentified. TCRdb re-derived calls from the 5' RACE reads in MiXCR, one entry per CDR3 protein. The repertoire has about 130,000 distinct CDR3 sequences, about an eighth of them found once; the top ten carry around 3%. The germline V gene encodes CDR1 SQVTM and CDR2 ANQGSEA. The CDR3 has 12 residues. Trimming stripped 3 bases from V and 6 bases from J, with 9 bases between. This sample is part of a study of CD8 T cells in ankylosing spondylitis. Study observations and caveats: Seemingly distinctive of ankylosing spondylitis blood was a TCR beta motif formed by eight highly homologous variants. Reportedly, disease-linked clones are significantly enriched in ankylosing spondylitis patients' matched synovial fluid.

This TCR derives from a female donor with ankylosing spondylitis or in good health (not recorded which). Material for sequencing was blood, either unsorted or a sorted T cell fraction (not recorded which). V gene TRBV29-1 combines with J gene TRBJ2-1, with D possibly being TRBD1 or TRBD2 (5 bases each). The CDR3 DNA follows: TGCAGCGTTGATACGGGGACCAATGAGCAGTTCTTC. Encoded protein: CSVDTGTNEQFF.